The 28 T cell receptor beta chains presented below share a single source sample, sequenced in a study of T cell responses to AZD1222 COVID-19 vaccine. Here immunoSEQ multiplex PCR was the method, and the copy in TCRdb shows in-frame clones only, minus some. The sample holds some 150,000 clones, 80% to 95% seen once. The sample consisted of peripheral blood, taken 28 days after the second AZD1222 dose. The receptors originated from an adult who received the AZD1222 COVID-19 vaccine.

CDR3 DNA: TGTGCCAGCAGCTCATACACCGGGGAGCTGTTTTTT. Amino acid sequence: CASSSYTGELFF. The rearrangement links TRBV11-3 to TRBJ2-2; D gene ambiguous. V gave up 4 bases and J gave up 3 bases, with 3 bases separating them. The CDR3 is 12 amino acids. The germline V gene encodes CDR1 SGHNT and CDR2 YENEEA. Together with reference TRBV11-3 and TRBJ2-2, the CDR3 gives the full variable domain: EAGVVQSPRYKIIEKKQPVAFWCNPISGHNTLYWYLQNLGQGPELLIRYENEEAVDDSQLPKDRFSAERLKGVDSTLKIQPAELGDSAVYLCASSSYTGELFFGEGSRLTVL.

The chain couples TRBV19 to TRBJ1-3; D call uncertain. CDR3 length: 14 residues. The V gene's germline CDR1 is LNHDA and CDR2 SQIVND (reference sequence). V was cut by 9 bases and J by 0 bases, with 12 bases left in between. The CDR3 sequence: CASIDGSSGNTIYF. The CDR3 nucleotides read TGTGCCAGCATCGACGGGAGCTCTGGAAACACCATATATTTT.

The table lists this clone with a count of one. DNA of the CDR3: TGTGCCAGTAGTACCGCCCCACAGGGGTTCAACGAGCAGTACTTC. This codes for CASSTAPQGFNEQYF. The chain links TRBV19 to TRBJ2-7; 7 bases match TRBD1. The CDR3 consists of 15 residues. Germline-derived CDR1 and CDR2 are LNHDA and SQIVND (reference sequence). The junction had 11 bases not matched to a gene; V was cut back by 4 bases and J by 5 bases.

CDR3: CASSEALRVGPQHF. For the CDR3, the DNA is TGTGCCAGCAGTGAAGCGCTTCGGGTTGGGCCCCAGCATTTT. The J gene is TRBJ1-5, the V gene TRBV2; no reliable D call. Germline V gives CDR1 SNHLY, CDR2 FYNNEI. Trimming cost V 0 bases and J 9 bases, with 12 bases left between them. This CDR3 is built from 14 residues.

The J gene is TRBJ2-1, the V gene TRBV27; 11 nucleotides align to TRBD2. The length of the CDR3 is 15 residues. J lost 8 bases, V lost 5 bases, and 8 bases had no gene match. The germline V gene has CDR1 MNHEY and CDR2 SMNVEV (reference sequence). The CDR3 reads CASSILAGAEDEQFF. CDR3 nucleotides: TGTGCCAGCAGTATACTAGCGGGAGCGGAGGATGAGCAGTTCTTC.

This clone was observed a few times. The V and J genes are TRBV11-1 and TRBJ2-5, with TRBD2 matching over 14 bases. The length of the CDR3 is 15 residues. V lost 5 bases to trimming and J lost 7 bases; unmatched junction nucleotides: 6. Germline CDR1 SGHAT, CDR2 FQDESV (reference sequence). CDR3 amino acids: CASSTGLAGVGTQYF. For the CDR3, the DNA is TGTGCCAGCAGCACGGGACTAGCGGGAGTGGGGACCCAGTACTTC.

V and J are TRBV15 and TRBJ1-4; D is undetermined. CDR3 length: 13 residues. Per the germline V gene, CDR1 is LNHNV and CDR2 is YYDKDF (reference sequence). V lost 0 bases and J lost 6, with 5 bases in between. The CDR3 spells CATSRDLDEKLFF. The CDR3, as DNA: TGTGCCACCAGCAGAGATCTCGATGAAAAACTGTTTTTT.

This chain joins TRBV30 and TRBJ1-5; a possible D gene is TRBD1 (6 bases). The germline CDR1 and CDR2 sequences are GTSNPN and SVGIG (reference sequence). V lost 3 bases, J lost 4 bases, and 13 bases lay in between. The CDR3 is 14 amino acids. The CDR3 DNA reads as TGTGCCTGGAGCGTGCAGGGGTCTAATCAGCCCCAGCATTTT. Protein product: CAWSVQGSNQPQHF.

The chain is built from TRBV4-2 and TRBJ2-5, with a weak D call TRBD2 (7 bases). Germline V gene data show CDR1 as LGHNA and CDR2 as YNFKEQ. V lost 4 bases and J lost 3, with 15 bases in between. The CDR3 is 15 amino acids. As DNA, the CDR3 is TGTGCCAGCAGCCGGCGACAGGCGGGAGAAGAGACCCAGTACTTC. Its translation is CASSRRQAGEETQYF.

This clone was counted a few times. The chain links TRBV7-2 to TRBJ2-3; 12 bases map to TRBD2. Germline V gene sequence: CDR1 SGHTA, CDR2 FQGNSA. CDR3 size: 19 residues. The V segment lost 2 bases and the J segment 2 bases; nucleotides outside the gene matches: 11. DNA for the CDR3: TGTGCCAGCAGCTTACTGAGGGGAGGACTAGCGGGAAACACAGATACGCAGTATTTT. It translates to CASSLLRGGLAGNTDTQYF.

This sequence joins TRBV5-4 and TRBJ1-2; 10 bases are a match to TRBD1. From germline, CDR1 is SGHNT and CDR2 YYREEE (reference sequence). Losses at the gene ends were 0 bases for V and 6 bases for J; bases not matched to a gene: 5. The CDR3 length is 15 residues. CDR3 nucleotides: TGTGCCAGCAGCTTGGCCCCTGGGACAGGGGATGGCTACACCTTC. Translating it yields CASSLAPGTGDGYTF.

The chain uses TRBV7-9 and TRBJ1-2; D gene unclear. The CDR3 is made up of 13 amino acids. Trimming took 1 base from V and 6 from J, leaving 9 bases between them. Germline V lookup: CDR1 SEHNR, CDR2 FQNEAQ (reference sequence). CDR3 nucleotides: TGTGCCAGCAGCTTAGTGGGAGGAAATGGCTACACCTTC. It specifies CASSLVGGNGYTF.

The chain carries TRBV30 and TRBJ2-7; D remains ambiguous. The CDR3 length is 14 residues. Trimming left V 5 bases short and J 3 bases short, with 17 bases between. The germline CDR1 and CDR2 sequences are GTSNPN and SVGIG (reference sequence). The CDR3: CAWSSSGQDYEQYF. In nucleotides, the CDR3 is TGTGCCTGGTCCTCCTCCGGGCAGGACTACGAGCAGTACTTC.

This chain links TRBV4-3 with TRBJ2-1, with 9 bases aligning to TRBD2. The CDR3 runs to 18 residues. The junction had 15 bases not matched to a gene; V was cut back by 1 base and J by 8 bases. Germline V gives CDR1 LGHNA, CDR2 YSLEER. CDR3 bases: TGCGCCAGCAGCCAAGGCCCCGGGGGAGCGGGAGGTTTCTATGAGCAGTTCTTC. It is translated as CASSQGPGGAGGFYEQFF.

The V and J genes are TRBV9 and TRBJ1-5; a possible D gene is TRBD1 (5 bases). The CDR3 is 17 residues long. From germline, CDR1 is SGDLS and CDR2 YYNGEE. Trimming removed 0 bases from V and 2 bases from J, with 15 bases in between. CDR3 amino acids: CASSVGPLGGGNQPQHF. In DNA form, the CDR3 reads TGTGCCAGCAGCGTAGGCCCCCTTGGGGGTGGCAATCAGCCCCAGCATTTT.

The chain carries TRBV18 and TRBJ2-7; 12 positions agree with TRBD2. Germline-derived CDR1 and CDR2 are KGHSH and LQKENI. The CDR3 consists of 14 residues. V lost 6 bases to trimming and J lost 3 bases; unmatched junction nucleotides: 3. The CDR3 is CASSLTSGGYEQYF. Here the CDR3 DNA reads TGTGCCAGCTCGCTGACTAGCGGGGGCTACGAGCAGTACTTC.

This chain's CDR3 is CASSDSLRHLGLTGEQYF. Here the CDR3 DNA reads TGTGCCAGCAGTGATTCCCTGCGACACCTCGGGTTGACGGGGGAGCAGTACTTC. This chain connects TRBV6-1 to TRBJ2-7; tentative D call: TRBD2 (5 bases). Germline loops: CDR1 MNHNS, CDR2 SASEGT. The CDR3 is 18 residues long. Trimming cost V 3 bases and J 7 bases, with 28 bases left between them.

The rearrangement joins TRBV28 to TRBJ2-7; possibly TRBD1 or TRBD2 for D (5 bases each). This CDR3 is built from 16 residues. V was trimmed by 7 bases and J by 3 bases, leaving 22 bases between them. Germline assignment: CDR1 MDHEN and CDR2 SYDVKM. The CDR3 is CASTPPGGQGVYEQYF. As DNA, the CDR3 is TGTGCCAGCACCCCTCCAGGTGGGCAGGGAGTCTACGAGCAGTACTTC.

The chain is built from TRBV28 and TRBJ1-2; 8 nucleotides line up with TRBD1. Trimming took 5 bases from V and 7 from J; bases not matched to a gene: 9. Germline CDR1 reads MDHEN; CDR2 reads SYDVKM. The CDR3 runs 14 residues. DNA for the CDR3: TGTGCCAGCAGTCCGACAGGGGTAAGGGGTGGCTACACCTTC. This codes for CASSPTGVRGGYTF.

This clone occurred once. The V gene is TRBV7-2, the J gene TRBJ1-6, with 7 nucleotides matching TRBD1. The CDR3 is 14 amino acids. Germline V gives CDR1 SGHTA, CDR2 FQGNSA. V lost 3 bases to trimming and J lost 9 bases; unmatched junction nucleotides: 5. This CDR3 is CASSFGTAFSPLHF. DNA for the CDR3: TGTGCCAGCAGCTTCGGGACAGCCTTTTCACCCCTCCACTTT. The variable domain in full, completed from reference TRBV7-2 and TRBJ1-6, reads GAGVSQSPSNKVTEKGKDVELRCDPISGHTALYWYRQSLGQGLEFLIYFQGNSAPDKSGLPSDRFSAERTGGSVSTLTIQRTQQEDSAVYLCASSFGTAFSPLHFGNGTRLTVT.

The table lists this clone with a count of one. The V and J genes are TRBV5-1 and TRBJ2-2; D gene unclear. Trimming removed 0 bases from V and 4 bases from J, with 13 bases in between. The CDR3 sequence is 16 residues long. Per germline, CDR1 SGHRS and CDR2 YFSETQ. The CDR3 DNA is TGCGCCAGCAGCTTGGGCGGTCAGCGAGGCACCGGGGAGCTGTTTTTT. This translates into CASSLGGQRGTGELFF.

CDR3 DNA sequence: TGTGCCATCAGGGACAGCTATGGCTACACCTTC. Amino acids: CAIRDSYGYTF. This chain links TRBV21-1 with TRBJ1-2; the table's D call of TRBD1 was not tested on the DNA. TRBV21-1 is deemed a pseudogene. The CDR3 covers 11 residues.

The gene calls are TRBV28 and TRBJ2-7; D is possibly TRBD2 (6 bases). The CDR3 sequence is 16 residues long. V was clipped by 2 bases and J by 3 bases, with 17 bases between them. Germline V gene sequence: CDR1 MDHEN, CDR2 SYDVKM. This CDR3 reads CASSLPSEGLFYEQYF. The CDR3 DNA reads TGTGCCAGCAGTTTACCCTCGGAAGGACTATTCTACGAGCAGTACTTC.

The CDR3 here is CASSQLGTDYNEQFF. In DNA form, the CDR3 reads TGCGCCAGCAGCCAACTAGGCACAGACTACAATGAGCAGTTCTTC. The V and J genes are TRBV5-1 and TRBJ2-1; tentatively, D is TRBD2 (5 bases). The germline V gene encodes CDR1 SGHRS and CDR2 YFSETQ. V lost 4 bases and J lost 3, with 14 bases in between. The CDR3 loop spans 15 amino acids.

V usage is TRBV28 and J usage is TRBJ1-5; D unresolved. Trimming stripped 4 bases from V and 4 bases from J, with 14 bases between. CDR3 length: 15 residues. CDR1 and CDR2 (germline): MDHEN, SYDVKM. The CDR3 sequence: CASSSLGGHNQPQHF. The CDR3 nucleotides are TGTGCCAGCAGTTCCCTCGGTGGTCATAATCAGCCCCAGCATTTT.

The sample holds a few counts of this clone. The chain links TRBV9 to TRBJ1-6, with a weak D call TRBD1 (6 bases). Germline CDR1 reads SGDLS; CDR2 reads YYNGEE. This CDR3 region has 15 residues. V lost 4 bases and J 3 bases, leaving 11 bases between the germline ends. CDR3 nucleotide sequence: TGTGCCAGCAGCAGCCGGGACAACTATAATTCACCCCTCCACTTT. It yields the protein CASSSRDNYNSPLHF.

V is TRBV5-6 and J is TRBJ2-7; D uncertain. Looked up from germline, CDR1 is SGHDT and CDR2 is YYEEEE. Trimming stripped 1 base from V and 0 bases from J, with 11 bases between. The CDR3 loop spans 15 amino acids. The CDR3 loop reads CASSLYLADSYEQYF. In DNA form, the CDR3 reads TGTGCCAGCAGCTTGTATTTGGCAGACTCCTACGAGCAGTACTTC. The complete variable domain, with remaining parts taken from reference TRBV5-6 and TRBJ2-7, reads DAGVTQSPTHLIKTRGQQVTLRCSPKSGHDTVSWYQQALGQGPQFIFQYYEEEERQRGNFPDRFSGHQFPNYSSELNVNALLLGDSALYLCASSLYLADSYEQYFGPGTRLTVT.

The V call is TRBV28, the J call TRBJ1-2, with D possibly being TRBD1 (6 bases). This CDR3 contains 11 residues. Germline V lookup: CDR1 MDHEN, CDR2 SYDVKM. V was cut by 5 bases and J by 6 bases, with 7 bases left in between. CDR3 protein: CASSPGDGYTF. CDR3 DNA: TGTGCCAGCAGTCCAGGGGATGGCTACACCTTC.